These 9 T cell receptor beta chains came from one sample sequenced in a study of blood T cells in healthy people across ages. Through a sample-barcoded 5' primer and a J-beta primer mix, a second PCR was run for roughly 6 to 12 cycles. TCRdb processed the 5' RACE reads anew with MiXCR; each CDR3 protein has one entry. The sample shows hundreds of thousands of distinct CDR3 sequences, around two fifths of them seen only once. Sequencing was carried out using blood. The source of these receptors is a man older than 75 in good health.

This clonotype appeared many times. The rearrangement uses TRBV6-5 and TRBJ2-7, with TRBD1 matching 7 bases. Germline trimming cut 5 bases from V and 3 bases from J; bases unmatched to any gene: 10. The CDR3 contains 15 residues. Per germline, CDR1 MNHEY and CDR2 SVGAGI. The CDR3, as DNA: TGTGCCAGCAGTCGGGACAGAAGTACACACTACGAGCAGTACTTC. It translates to CASSRDRSTHYEQYF.

This sequence joins TRBV11-3 and TRBJ2-7; 8 nucleotides align to TRBD2. Germline CDR1 reads SGHNT; CDR2 reads YENEEA. After removal of 0 bases from V and 7 bases from J, the junction contained 11 bases not matched to a gene. The CDR3 spans 16 residues. DNA for the CDR3: TGTGCCAGCAGCTTAGATAATAACGGGGGGGCCAATGAGCAGTACTTC. Protein: CASSLDNNGGANEQYF.

This sequence joins TRBV7-2 and TRBJ1-1; no firm D call. The V gene's germline CDR1 is SGHTA and CDR2 FQGNSA. Trimming pared 5 bases from V and 7 bases from J, leaving 17 bases between. The CDR3 totals 14 residues. The CDR3 loop is CASSLKEGVGEAFF. DNA of the CDR3: TGTGCCAGCAGCCTCAAGGAGGGAGTAGGTGAAGCTTTCTTT.

This clonotype appeared a few times. The rearrangement joins TRBV15 to TRBJ1-5; no definite D call. Trimming left V 0 bases short and J 7 bases short, with 4 bases between. Per the germline V gene, CDR1 is LNHNV and CDR2 is YYDKDF (reference sequence). This CDR3 is 12 amino acids long. CDR3 coding DNA: TGTGCCACCAGCAGAGATCCCCAGCCCCAGCATTTT. This encodes CATSRDPQPQHF.

This clonotype was counted only a few times. CDR3 nucleotides: TGCAGTGCTAGAGCGGGATATTCGAACACTGAAGCTTTCTTT. This sequence encodes CSARAGYSNTEAFF. The chain has TRBV20-1 and TRBJ1-1; unclear D gene. V dropped 1 base and J dropped 1 base, with 10 bases sitting between them. CDR1 DFQATT and CDR2 SNEGSKA come from the germline V gene (reference sequence). The CDR3 runs to 14 residues.

The chain recombines TRBV30 with TRBJ1-5, with D perhaps matching TRBD1 (6 bases). V lost 3 bases and J 2 bases, leaving 14 bases between the germline ends. The CDR3 sequence is 15 residues long. Germline V gene sequence: CDR1 GTSNPN, CDR2 SVGIG (reference sequence). For the CDR3, the DNA is TGTGCCTGGAGGGCCCGGGGGGCAGGCAATCAGCCCCAGCATTTT. Amino acids: CAWRARGAGNQPQHF.

In this sample, this clonotype turned up many times. The chain combines TRBV20-1 with TRBJ2-7, with 8 nucleotides matching TRBD1. The V segment lost 2 bases and the J segment 1 base; nucleotides outside the gene matches: 4. The germline gives CDR1 DFQATT, CDR2 SNEGSKA (reference sequence). This CDR3 is built from 14 residues. CDR3 DNA: TGCAGTGCTAGACCGGGGGACAGGTCCTACGAGCAGTACTTC. Protein: CSARPGDRSYEQYF.

V and J are TRBV7-2 and TRBJ2-5; D perhaps matches TRBD1 (6 bases). Germline V gives CDR1 SGHTA, CDR2 FQGNSA. The CDR3 sequence is 14 residues long. Trimming shortened V by 5 bases and J by 0 bases, and 10 bases separated the two germline ends. For the CDR3, the DNA is TGTACCAGCAGCCCACAGGGTTACCAAGAGACCCAGTACTTC. This codes for CTSSPQGYQETQYF.

V is TRBV29-1 and J is TRBJ2-5; D ambiguous. Looked up from germline, CDR1 is SQVTM and CDR2 is ANQGSEA. Trimming pared 0 bases from V and 2 bases from J, leaving 22 bases between. CDR3 length: 18 amino acids. DNA for the CDR3: TGCAGCGTTGAAGATCCCCTCCGGCCTAGAACAACACAAGAGACCCAGTACTTC. Protein product: CSVEDPLRPRTTQETQYF.